This T cell receptor (beta chain) was recovered during a study of T-cell reconstitution after alpha-beta-depleted transplantation in children. As concerns this clonotype: The antigen is not known.

Germline loops: CDR1 SGHTA, CDR2 FQGNSA. V shed 6 bases and J 6 bases; nucleotides not matched to a gene: 15. CDR3 length equals 17 residues. Molecular barcoding with unique molecular identifiers was used for the TCRbeta library. From the PCR reads, TCRdb called clonotypes with MiXCR, one entry per CDR3 protein. The data show roughly 490,000 distinct CDR3 sequences, 9.5% to 12% seen once. Study outcomes and limitations: Some patients' high day-60 TCRbeta diversity was traced to surviving recipient T cells and thymic progenitors. Several hundred rapidly expanded clones from non-depleted graft cells reportedly supplied alpha-beta T cells about two months post-transplant. At one year after transplant, newly produced T cells mostly accounted for T-cell counts and diversity.

The sequence was collected from a female patient between 2 and 15 years old who had a stem cell transplant for aplastic anemia, so the T cells may come from the graft donor. The J gene is TRBJ2-3, the V gene TRBV7-2, with 10 positions matching TRBD2. Sequences were derived from PBMCs, mostly from graft donor cells, sampled 180 days after TCRalphabeta/CD19-depleted stem cell transplant. The CDR3, as DNA: TGTGCCAGCAGGCCCCGGCTGTCAGCGGGGGGGCTTGATACGCAGTATTTT. Translating gives CASRPRLSAGGLDTQYF.